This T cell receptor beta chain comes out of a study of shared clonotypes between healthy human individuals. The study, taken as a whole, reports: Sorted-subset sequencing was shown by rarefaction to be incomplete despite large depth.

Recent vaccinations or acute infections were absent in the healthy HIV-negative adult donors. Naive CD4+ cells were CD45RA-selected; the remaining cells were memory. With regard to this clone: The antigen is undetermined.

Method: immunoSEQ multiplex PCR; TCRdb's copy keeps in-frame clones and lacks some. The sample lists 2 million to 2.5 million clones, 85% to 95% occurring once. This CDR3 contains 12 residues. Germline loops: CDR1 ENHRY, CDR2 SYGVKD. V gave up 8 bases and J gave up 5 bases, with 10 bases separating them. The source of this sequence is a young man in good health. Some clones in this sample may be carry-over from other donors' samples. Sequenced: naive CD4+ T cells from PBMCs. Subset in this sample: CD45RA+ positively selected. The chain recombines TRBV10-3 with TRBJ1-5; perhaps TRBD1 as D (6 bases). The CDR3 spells CAIDRSHQPQHF. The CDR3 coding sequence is TGTGCCATCGACAGGTCCCATCAGCCCCAGCATTTT.